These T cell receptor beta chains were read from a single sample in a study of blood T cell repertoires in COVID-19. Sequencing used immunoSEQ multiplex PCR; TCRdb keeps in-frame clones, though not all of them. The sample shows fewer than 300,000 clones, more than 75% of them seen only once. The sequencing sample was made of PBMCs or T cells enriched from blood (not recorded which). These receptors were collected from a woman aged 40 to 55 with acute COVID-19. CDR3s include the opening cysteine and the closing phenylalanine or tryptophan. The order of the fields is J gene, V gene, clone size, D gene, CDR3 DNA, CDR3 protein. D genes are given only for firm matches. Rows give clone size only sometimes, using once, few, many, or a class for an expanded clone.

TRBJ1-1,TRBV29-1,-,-,TGCAGCGTTGTCCGACTGGGTACTGAAGCTTTCTTT,CSVVRLGTEAFF
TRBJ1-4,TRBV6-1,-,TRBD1,TGTGCCAGCAGTGAGCCGGGGACAGGGGCAACTAATGAAAAACTGTTTTTT,CASSEPGTGATNEKLFF
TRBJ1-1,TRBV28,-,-,TGTGCCAGCAGTCACCGCGGGACGGTTGAAGCTTTCTTT,CASSHRGTVEAFF
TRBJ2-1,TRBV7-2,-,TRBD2,TGTGCCAGCAGCTCTAGCGGGGTCTACAATGAGCAGTTCTTC,CASSSSGVYNEQFF
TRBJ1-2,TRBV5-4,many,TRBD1,TGTGCCAGCAGCGCCACCGACAGGGGGAATGGCTACACCTTC,CASSATDRGNGYTF
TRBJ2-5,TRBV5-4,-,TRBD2,TGTGCCAGCAGCTCGTCCGGGACTAGCGGGGGGGGAAGGACCCAGTACTTC,CASSSSGTSGGGRTQYF
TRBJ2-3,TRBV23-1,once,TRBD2,TGCGCCAGCAGTCAAGCTAGTGGGGCTAGCGGGGGGACGGGGACAGATACGCAGTATTTT,CASSQASGASGGTGTDTQYF
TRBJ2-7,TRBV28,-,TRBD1,TGTGCCAGCAGTTCGCGCGGGACAGGGACCCACGAGCAGTACTTC,CASSSRGTGTHEQYF
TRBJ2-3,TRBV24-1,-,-,TGTGCCACCAGTGAGCGGGTCACTAGCACAGATACGCAGTATTTT,CATSERVTSTDTQYF
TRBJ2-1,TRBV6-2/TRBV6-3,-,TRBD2,TGTGCCAGCAGTTACGTAAGGCTAGCGGGAGCTACCCGCTCCTACAATGAGCAGTTCTTC,CASSYVRLAGATRSYNEQFF
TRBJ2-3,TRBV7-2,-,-,TGTGCCAGCAGCCTACGGGCAGGGAGCACAGATACGCAGTATTTT,CASSLRAGSTDTQYF
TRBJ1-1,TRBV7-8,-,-,TGTGCCAGCAGCTGGAGGAAAGTGAACACTGAAGCTTTCTTT,CASSWRKVNTEAFF
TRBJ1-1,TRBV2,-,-,TGTGCCAGCAGTGACAGGGGAAGAGTAAACACTGAAGCTTTCTTT,CASSDRGRVNTEAFF
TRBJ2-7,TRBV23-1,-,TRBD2,TGCGCCAGCAGTCAATCCACCCGTCTAGCGGGAGCAGGTCACGAGCAGTACTTC,CASSQSTRLAGAGHEQYF
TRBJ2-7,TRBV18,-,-,TGTGCCAGCTCACTGGACAGCTACGAGCAGTACTTC,CASSLDSYEQYF
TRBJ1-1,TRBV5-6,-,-,TGTGCCAGCAGCTTCGGGTCCATGAACACTGAAGCTTTCTTT,CASSFGSMNTEAFF
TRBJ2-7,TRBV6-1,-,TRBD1,TGTGCCAGCAGTGATTCCGGGACAGGGTTCTACGAGCAGTACTTC,CASSDSGTGFYEQYF
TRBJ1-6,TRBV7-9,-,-,TGTGCCAGCAGCTCACTCGGGGGGCGGGTTGGTGCCCTCCACTTT,CASSSLGGRVGALHF
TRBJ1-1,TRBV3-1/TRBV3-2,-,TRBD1,TGTGCCAGCAGGAACGCCGGGACAGGGAGATCTTTCTTT,CASRNAGTGRSFF
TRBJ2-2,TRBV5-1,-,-,TGCGCCAGCAGCTTGGGGCCGGGACTGTCCCTAAACACCGGGGAGCTGTTTTTT,CASSLGPGLSLNTGELFF
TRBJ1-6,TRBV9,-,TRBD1,TGTGCCAGCAGCGCGCAGGGGGCCAATTCACCCCTCCACTTT,CASSAQGANSPLHF
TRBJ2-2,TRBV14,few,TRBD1,TGTGCCAGCAGCCTCGGGACAGCTAGGAACACCGGGGAGCTGTTTTTT,CASSLGTARNTGELFF
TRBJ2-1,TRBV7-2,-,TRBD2,TGTGCCAGCAGCTTTTCGAGCGGGGGGGTCGGTGAGCAGTTCTTC,CASSFSSGGVGEQFF
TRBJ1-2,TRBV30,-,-,TGTGCCTGGAGTGTGGACAGTTATGGCTACACCTTC,CAWSVDSYGYTF